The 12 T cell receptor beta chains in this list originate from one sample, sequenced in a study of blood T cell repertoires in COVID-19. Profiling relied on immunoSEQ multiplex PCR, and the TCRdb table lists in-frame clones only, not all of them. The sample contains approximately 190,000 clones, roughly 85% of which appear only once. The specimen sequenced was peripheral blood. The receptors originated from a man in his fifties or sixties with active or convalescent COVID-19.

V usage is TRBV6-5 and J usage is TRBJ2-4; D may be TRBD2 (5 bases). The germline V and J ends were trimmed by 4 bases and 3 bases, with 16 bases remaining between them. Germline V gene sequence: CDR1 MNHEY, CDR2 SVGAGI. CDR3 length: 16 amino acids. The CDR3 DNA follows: TGTGCCAGCAGTTCGCTGGGCCGAGGAGGCAAAAACATTCAGTACTTC. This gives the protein CASSSLGRGGKNIQYF.

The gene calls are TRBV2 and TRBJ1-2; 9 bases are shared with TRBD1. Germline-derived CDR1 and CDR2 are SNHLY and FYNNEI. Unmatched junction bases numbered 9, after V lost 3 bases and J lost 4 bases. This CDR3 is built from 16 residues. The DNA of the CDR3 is TGTGCCAGCAGTGAGGGAGGACAGGGGTTAACCTATGGCTACACCTTC. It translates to CASSEGGQGLTYGYTF.

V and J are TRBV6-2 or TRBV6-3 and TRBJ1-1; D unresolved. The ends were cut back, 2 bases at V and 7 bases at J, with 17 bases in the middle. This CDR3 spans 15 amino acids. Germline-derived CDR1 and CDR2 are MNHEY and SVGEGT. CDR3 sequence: CASSYGPGGIVEAFF. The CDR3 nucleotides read TGTGCCAGCAGTTACGGCCCCGGCGGCATCGTTGAAGCTTTCTTT.

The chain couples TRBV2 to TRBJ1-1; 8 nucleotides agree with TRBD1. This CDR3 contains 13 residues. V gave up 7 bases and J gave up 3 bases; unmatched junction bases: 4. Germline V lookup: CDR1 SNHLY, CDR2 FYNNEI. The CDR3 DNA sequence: TGTGCCAGCACGGACAGGGTTGACACTGAAGCTTTCTTT. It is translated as CASTDRVDTEAFF.

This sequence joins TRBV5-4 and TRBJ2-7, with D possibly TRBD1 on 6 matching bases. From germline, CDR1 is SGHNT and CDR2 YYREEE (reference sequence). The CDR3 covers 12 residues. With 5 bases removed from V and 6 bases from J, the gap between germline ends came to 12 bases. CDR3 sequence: CASSAGTSEQYF. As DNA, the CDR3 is TGTGCCAGCAGTGCCGGGACATCCGAGCAGTACTTC. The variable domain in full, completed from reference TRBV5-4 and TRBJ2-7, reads ETGVTQSPTHLIKTRGQQVTLRCSSQSGHNTVSWYQQALGQGPQFIFQYYREEENGRGNFPPRFSGLQFPNYSSELNVNALELDDSALYLCASSAGTSEQYFGPGTRLTVT.

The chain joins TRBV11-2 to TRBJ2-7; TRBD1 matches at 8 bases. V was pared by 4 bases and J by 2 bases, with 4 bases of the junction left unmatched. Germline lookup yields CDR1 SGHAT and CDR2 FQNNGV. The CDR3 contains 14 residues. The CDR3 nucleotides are TGTGCCAGCAGCTACGGACAGGGTGCCTACGAGCAGTACTTC. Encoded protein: CASSYGQGAYEQYF.

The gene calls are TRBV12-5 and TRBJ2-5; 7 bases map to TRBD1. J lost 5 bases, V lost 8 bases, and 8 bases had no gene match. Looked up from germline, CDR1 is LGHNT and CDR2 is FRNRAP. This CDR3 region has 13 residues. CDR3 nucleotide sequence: TGTGCTAGTAGACAGGGTTTATTGGAGACCCAGTACTTC. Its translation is CASRQGLLETQYF.

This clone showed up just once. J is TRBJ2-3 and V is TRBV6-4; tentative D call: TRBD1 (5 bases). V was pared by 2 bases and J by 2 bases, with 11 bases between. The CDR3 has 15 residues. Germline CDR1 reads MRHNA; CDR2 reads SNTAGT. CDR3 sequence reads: CASSDQGVPTDTQYF. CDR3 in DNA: TGTGCCAGCAGTGACCAAGGGGTTCCCACAGATACGCAGTATTTT.

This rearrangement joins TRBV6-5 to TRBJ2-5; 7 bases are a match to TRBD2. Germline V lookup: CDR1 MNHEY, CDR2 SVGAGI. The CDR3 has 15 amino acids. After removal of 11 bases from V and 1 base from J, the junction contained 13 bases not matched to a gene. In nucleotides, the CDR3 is TGTGCCGGGGGGGGACTGGCGAAGGGCCAAGAGACCCAGTACTTC. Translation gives CAGGGLAKGQETQYF.

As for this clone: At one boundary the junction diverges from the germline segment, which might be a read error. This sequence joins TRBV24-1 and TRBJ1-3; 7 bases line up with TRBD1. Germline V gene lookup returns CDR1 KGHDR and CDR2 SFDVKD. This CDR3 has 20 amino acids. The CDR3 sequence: CATSALEPGGLFFSGNTIYF. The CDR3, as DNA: TGTGCCACCAGTGCTTTGGAGCCAGGGGGTCTCTTCTTCTCTGGAAACACCATATATTTT.

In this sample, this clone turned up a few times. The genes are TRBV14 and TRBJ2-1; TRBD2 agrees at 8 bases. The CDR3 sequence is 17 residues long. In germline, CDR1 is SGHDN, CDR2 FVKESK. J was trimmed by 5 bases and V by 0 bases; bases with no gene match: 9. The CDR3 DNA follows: TGTGCCAGCAGCCAAGATAGGGGACTAGTAGTCCACAATGAGCAGTTCTTC. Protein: CASSQDRGLVVHNEQFF.

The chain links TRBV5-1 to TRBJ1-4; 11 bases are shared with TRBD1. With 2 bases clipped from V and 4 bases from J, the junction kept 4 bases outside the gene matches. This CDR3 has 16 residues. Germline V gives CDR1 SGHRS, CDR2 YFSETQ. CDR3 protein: CASSFGQGAFNEKLFF. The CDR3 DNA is TGCGCCAGCAGCTTTGGACAGGGGGCTTTTAATGAAAAACTGTTTTTT.